This TCR beta chain was observed in a study of cytomegalovirus exposure and HLA in healthy donors. Study-wide results and caveats: A later analysis showed TCR association rates differing by HLA locus, peaking at DRB1 and lowest at HLA-C. Later examination showed HLA-associated TCR beta chains had greater clonal expansion than equally common others. There were three CMV-associated chains whose specificity for CMV antigens was confirmed in vitro.

Looked up from germline, CDR1 is MDHEN and CDR2 is SYDVKM. The CDR3 is made up of 14 amino acids. Trimming at V came to 7 bases and at J to 11 bases, leaving 11 bases not matched to a gene. Researchers ran the PCR with 60 Vbeta and 13 Jbeta primers. Clones were read by immunoSEQ multiplex PCR, and TCRdb kept only the in-frame ones, dropping some. The sample includes roughly 150,000 clones, over 80% of them seen just once. For this clone: The target antigen is unknown.

The receptor was derived from a woman between 18 and 29 years old in good health and CMV-seronegative. The rearrangement uses TRBV28 and TRBJ2-6; 7 bases line up with TRBD2. The sequenced material came from PBMCs. CDR3 sequence: CASTPREGLDVLTF. The CDR3 bases are TGTGCCAGCACCCCGAGGGAGGGTCTCGACGTCCTGACTTTC.